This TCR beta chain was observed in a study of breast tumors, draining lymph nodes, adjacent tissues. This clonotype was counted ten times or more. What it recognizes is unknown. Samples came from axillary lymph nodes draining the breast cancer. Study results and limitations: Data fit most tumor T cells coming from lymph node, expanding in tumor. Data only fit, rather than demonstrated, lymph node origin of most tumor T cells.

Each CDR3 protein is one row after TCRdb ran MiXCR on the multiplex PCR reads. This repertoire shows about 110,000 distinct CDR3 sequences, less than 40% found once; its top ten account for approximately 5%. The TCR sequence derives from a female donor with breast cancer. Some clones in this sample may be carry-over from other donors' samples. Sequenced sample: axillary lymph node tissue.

The CDR3 reads CASSLTTGQHGYTF. The CDR3 region has the DNA TGCGCCAGCAGCTTAACTACGGGACAACACGGCTACACCTTC. The chain recombines TRBV5-1 with TRBJ1-2; possibly TRBD1 for D (6 bases). CDR1 and CDR2 (germline): SGHRS, YFSETQ. The V and J ends lost 2 bases and 8 bases respectively, with 16 bases between them. The CDR3 length is 14 residues.